This TCR beta chain was sequenced during a study of response to subunit inactivated influenza vaccine. The CDR3 spans 13 residues. Germline lookup yields CDR1 SNHLY and CDR2 FYNNEI. V was pared by 6 bases and J by 3 bases, with 11 bases between. In TCRdb, the RT-PCR reads were re-called with MiXCR into one record per CDR3 protein. The sample carries around 190,000 distinct CDR3 sequences, about 9.3% recorded once. This clonotype was counted many times. This sequence joins TRBV2 and TRBJ2-5; no reliable D call. The TCR sequence derives from a man in his fifties who received an inactivated influenza vaccine. Sequencing used non-naive T cells sorted from PBMCs, obtained on the day of vaccination. The CDR3 spells CASRINHKETQYF. As DNA, the CDR3 is TGTGCCAGCAGGATAAACCATAAAGAGACCCAGTACTTC.